Presented here are 26 T cell receptor beta chains from one specimen sequenced in a study of a mutant IDH1 vaccine in newly diagnosed glioma (dated by TCRdb to the early 2020s). The library relied on the immunoSEQ multiplex PCR assay. What TCRdb holds here is the immuneACCESS table cut down to in-frame rearrangements. Part of the clones is not present; checked against another copy, under half of the missing clones reflect an unresolved V gene, and the others are unexplained. The sample includes about 130,000 clones, with about four fifths observed a single time. 5.5% of the sample is taken by the ten largest. Interpreted using the paper, the time point label stands for: week 11, during vaccination. Each vaccine dose, consisting of 300 ug of a 20-mer mutant IDH1 peptide in Montanide, was administered subcutaneously with topical imiquimod. Which antigens these TCRs recognize remains unknown. The starting material was PBMCs, obtained from a glioma patient whose treatment included an IDH1 peptide vaccine. These receptor sequences come from a man aged 40-55 years with glioma.

CDR3 region: CASKSDGISGELFF. The CDR3 coding sequence is TGTGCCAGCAAATCCGATGGGATTAGCGGGGAGCTGTTTTTT. This chain links TRBV2 with TRBJ2-2; D is unresolved. V was pared by 7 bases and J by 7 bases, with 16 bases between. The CDR3 length is 14 residues. The germline CDR1 and CDR2 sequences are SNHLY and FYNNEI.

The chain uses TRBV5-1 and TRBJ1-4; D uncertain. Germline V gene data show CDR1 as SGHRS and CDR2 as YFSETQ. Trimming removed 0 bases from V and 7 bases from J, with 7 bases in between. CDR3 length: 13 residues. CDR3 residues: CASSLEPGEKLFF. The CDR3 bases are TGCGCCAGCAGCTTGGAACCGGGTGAAAAACTGTTTTTT.

V usage is TRBV10-3 and J usage is TRBJ2-2; 7 nucleotides align to TRBD2. Germline V gene lookup returns CDR1 ENHRY and CDR2 SYGVKD. This CDR3 contains 16 residues. V was clipped by 3 bases and J by 4 bases; unmatched bases: 8. The CDR3 here is CAISETALAVTGELFF. The DNA of the CDR3 is TGTGCCATCAGTGAAACGGCTCTAGCGGTCACCGGGGAGCTGTTTTTT.

The gene calls are TRBV7-2 and TRBJ2-3; 14 bases fit TRBD2. This CDR3 is 19 amino acids long. CDR1 is SGHTA, CDR2 FQGNSA, per germline. V lost 4 bases, J lost 1 base, and 10 bases stayed unmatched. CDR3: CASSSPGLAGVGGTDTQYF. The DNA of the CDR3 is TGTGCCAGCAGCTCACCGGGACTAGCGGGAGTTGGTGGCACAGATACGCAGTATTTT.

V and J are TRBV18 and TRBJ2-2, with no clear D. V lost 0 bases and J 2 bases, leaving 7 bases between the germline ends. The CDR3 contains 15 residues. Germline CDR1 and CDR2: KGHSH and LQKENI. CDR3 sequence reads: CASSPPRPNTGELFF. The CDR3 coding sequence is TGTGCCAGCTCACCACCGCGACCAAACACCGGGGAGCTGTTTTTT.

This clone was detected many times. This chain uses TRBV19 with TRBJ1-5; D may be TRBD1 (5 bases). Trimming left V 1 base short and J 4 bases short, with 11 bases between. The V gene's germline CDR1 is LNHDA and CDR2 SQIVND (reference sequence). CDR3 length: 15 residues. The CDR3 DNA reads as TGTGCCAGTAGTATAGGGTCCCCAGGGAATCAGCCCCAGCATTTT. This gives the protein CASSIGSPGNQPQHF.

The chain is built from TRBV7-2 and TRBJ2-7, with D perhaps given as TRBD1 or TRBD2 (5 bases each). The CDR3 runs to 14 residues. Trimming removed 1 base at V and 2 bases at J, with 9 bases between. The germline V gene encodes CDR1 SGHTA and CDR2 FQGNSA. Here the CDR3 DNA reads TGTGCCAGCAGCTTAGTCTTGGGGGCCTACGAGCAGTACTTC. Translated, it gives CASSLVLGAYEQYF.

This clone showed up just a few times. The V and J genes are TRBV10-3 and TRBJ1-4; the D gene is possibly TRBD1 (5 bases). V dropped 3 bases and J dropped 8 bases, with 13 bases sitting between them. The CDR3 loop spans 14 amino acids. CDR1 is ENHRY, CDR2 SYGVKD, per germline. CDR3 sequence reads: CAISERGAGEKLFF. The CDR3 DNA is TGTGCCATCAGTGAACGAGGGGCCGGGGAAAAACTGTTTTTT.

This chain links TRBV19 with TRBJ1-2; perhaps TRBD1 as D (6 bases). CDR1 LNHDA and CDR2 SQIVND come from the germline V gene (reference sequence). The V and J ends lost 9 bases and 4 bases respectively, with 15 bases between them. The CDR3 has 13 residues. CDR3 in DNA: TGTGCCAGCGAACCTCGGACAGTCTATGGCTACACCTTC. Its translation is CASEPRTVYGYTF.

The rearrangement joins TRBV7-9 to TRBJ2-3; TRBD2 agrees at 12 bases. CDR1 and CDR2 (germline): SEHNR, FQNEAQ (reference sequence). Trimming took 3 bases from V and 2 from J; bases not matched to a gene: 9. The CDR3 runs 18 residues. CDR3 in amino acids: CASSFPWASGGATDTQYF. The CDR3 bases are TGTGCCAGCAGCTTTCCCTGGGCTAGCGGGGGGGCCACAGATACGCAGTATTTT.

V usage is TRBV20-1 and J usage is TRBJ1-1; D is ambiguous. CDR1 DFQATT and CDR2 SNEGSKA come from the germline V gene (reference sequence). The CDR3 is 10 amino acids. The ends were cut back, 3 bases at V and 6 bases at J, with 5 bases in the middle. This chain's CDR3 is CSASMAEAFF. CDR3 in DNA: TGCAGTGCTAGTATGGCTGAAGCTTTCTTT.

The V and J genes are TRBV6-5 and TRBJ1-1; D is ambiguous. Germline V gives CDR1 MNHEY, CDR2 SVGAGI. CDR3 length equals 13 residues. Between the trimmed V and J ends, which lost 6 bases and 0 bases, there was a span of 8 bases. The CDR3 region has the DNA TGTGCCAGCAGCCCGACACTGAACACTGAAGCTTTCTTT. It codes for CASSPTLNTEAFF.

The V call is TRBV7-3, the J call TRBJ2-3; D is possibly TRBD2 (6 bases). The germline V gene has CDR1 SGHTA and CDR2 FQGTGA. V dropped 6 bases and J dropped 0 bases, with 10 bases sitting between them. CDR3 length: 14 residues. DNA for the CDR3: TGTGCCAGCAGTAGCGGTGCTAGCACAGATACGCAGTATTTT. Amino acids: CASSSGASTDTQYF.

The chain links TRBV7-9 to TRBJ1-1, with D possibly being TRBD1 (6 bases). Germline V gene sequence: CDR1 SEHNR, CDR2 FQNEAQ (reference sequence). The CDR3 is 13 residues long. V lost 5 bases and J 5 bases, leaving 12 bases between the germline ends. CDR3 sequence reads: CASSQERGTEAFF. The DNA of the CDR3 is TGTGCCAGCAGCCAGGAAAGGGGGACTGAAGCTTTCTTT.

In its sample, this clone was seen once. The V call is TRBV5-6, the J call TRBJ2-1, with 11 bases that match TRBD2. CDR3 length: 17 amino acids. After removal of 0 bases from V and 8 bases from J, the junction contained 10 bases not matched to a gene. Germline loops: CDR1 SGHDT, CDR2 YYEEEE. The CDR3 DNA is TGTGCCAGCAGCTTGGAGGCTCTAGCGGGGGGTATGGATGAGCAGTTCTTC. Amino acid sequence: CASSLEALAGGMDEQFF.

The chain employs TRBV27 and TRBJ1-4; no firm D call. The CDR3 extends over 15 amino acids. CDR1 and CDR2 from the germline V gene are MNHEY and SMNVEV (reference sequence). V gave up 0 bases and J gave up 3 bases, with 8 bases separating them. The CDR3 sequence is CASSLSRKANEKLFF. In DNA form, the CDR3 reads TGTGCCAGCAGTTTATCGCGTAAGGCTAATGAAAAACTGTTTTTT. The variable domain in full, with the rest retrieved from reference TRBV27 and TRBJ1-4, is EAQVTQNPRYLITVTGKKLTVTCSQNMNHEYMSWYRQDPGLGLRQIYYSMNVEVTDKGDVPEGYKVSRKEKRNFPLILESPSPNQTSLYFCASSLSRKANEKLFFGSGTQLSVL.

This chain links TRBV7-2 with TRBJ2-7, with D perhaps TRBD2 (6 bases). Trimming cost V 4 bases and J 3 bases, with 16 bases left between them. Germline CDR1 and CDR2: SGHTA and FQGNSA. This CDR3 has 15 residues. The CDR3 protein is CASSSLRDGGYEQYF. The CDR3 coding sequence is TGTGCCAGCAGCTCCCTCCGGGACGGGGGCTACGAGCAGTACTTC.

This clone was seen a handful of times. The chain links TRBV15 to TRBJ1-2; TRBD1 is a possible D gene (6 bases). Trimming removed 1 base from V and 6 bases from J, with 9 bases in between. The CDR3 spans 13 residues. Germline loops: CDR1 LNHNV, CDR2 YYDKDF (reference sequence). In DNA form, the CDR3 reads TGTGCCACCAGCAGAGGGGACACCAATGGCTACACCTTC. It is translated as CATSRGDTNGYTF.

With respect to this clone: The same CDR3 also results from other DNA sequences found in this sample. The chain has TRBV7-2 and TRBJ2-5, with TRBD2 matching 15 bases. Germline-derived CDR1 and CDR2 are SGHTA and FQGNSA. The CDR3 runs to 16 residues. J gave up 5 bases and V 3 bases, and 4 bases lay outside the gene matches. The CDR3 DNA reads TGTGCCAGCAGCTTGGGACTAGCGGGAGGAAGGGAGACCCAGTACTTC. Amino acids: CASSLGLAGGRETQYF.

The CDR3 is CASSFVDRPPETQYF. DNA for the CDR3: TGTGCCAGCAGCTTTGTGGACAGGCCGCCCGAGACCCAGTACTTC. This sequence joins TRBV5-6 and TRBJ2-5; 7 bases agree with TRBD1. Germline-derived CDR1 and CDR2 are SGHDT and YYEEEE. V lost 2 bases, J lost 5 bases, and 9 bases stayed unmatched. CDR3 length: 15 amino acids.

The chain carries TRBV7-2 and TRBJ1-2; 9 positions agree with TRBD1. The CDR3 totals 12 residues. Trimming removed 4 bases from V and 13 bases from J; junction bases left unmatched: 7. Germline lookup yields CDR1 SGHTA and CDR2 FQGNSA. The CDR3 bases are TGTGCCAGCAGCTCCCGGGACAGGGTCTCCACCTTC. It encodes CASSSRDRVSTF.

This chain joins TRBV19 and TRBJ1-5; TRBD1 aligns across 9 bases. Germline V gene sequence: CDR1 LNHDA, CDR2 SQIVND (reference sequence). V lost 7 bases, J lost 6 bases, and 10 bases stayed unmatched. This CDR3 comprises 15 residues. This CDR3 is CASTATGGLRQPQHF. The CDR3 coding sequence is TGTGCCAGTACCGCGACAGGGGGTTTGCGTCAGCCCCAGCATTTT. Together with reference TRBV19 and TRBJ1-5, the CDR3 gives the full variable domain: DGGITQSPKYLFRKEGQNVTLSCEQNLNHDAMYWYRQDPGQGLRLIYYSQIVNDFQKGDIAEGYSVSREKKESFPLTVTSAQKNPTAFYLCASTATGGLRQPQHFGDGTRLSIL.

The chain uses TRBV19 and TRBJ2-1, with D maybe TRBD1 (5 bases). Germline CDR1 and CDR2: LNHDA and SQIVND (reference sequence). The CDR3 is made up of 15 amino acids. V was cut by 5 bases and J by 2 bases, with 13 bases left in between. The CDR3 nucleotides are TGTGCCAGTAGTTTAACAGGAATCGCCTACAATGAGCAGTTCTTC. It yields the protein CASSLTGIAYNEQFF.

V is TRBV6-1 and J is TRBJ2-7, with TRBD1 matching over 9 bases. V lost 10 bases, J lost 3 bases, and 13 bases stayed unmatched. The CDR3 contains 15 residues. Germline V lookup: CDR1 MNHNS, CDR2 SASEGT. The chain's CDR3 is CAIRDPTGGFYEQYF. CDR3 coding DNA: TGTGCCATCAGGGACCCGACAGGGGGGTTCTACGAGCAGTACTTC.

The chain uses TRBV7-6 and TRBJ2-2; the match to TRBD2 covers 8 bases. Looked up from germline, CDR1 is SGHVS and CDR2 is FNYEAQ. CDR3 length: 20 residues. The V and J ends lost 5 bases and 1 base, in that order; junction bases with no gene match: 18. As DNA, the CDR3 is TGTGCCAGCAGCCACACTCTTCTTAGCACAAGCGGGGGGAACACCGGGGAGCTGTTTTTT. It is translated as CASSHTLLSTSGGNTGELFF.

The gene calls are TRBV4-2 and TRBJ2-5, with 7 bases aligning to TRBD2. CDR1 and CDR2 from the germline V gene are LGHNA and YNFKEQ. The CDR3 contains 17 residues. The J segment lost 5 bases and the V segment lost 4 bases, leaving 16 bases of the junction unmatched. CDR3 in DNA: TGTGCCAGCAGCCGAGACCCGACTGGCGGGAGTGTGGAGACCCAGTACTTC. Protein product: CASSRDPTGGSVETQYF.